The rows below give T cell receptor beta chains drawn from one sample of a study of vaccination effects on CD4 cells after COVID-19. Measured with immunoSEQ multiplex PCR; TCRdb has only the in-frame clones, and not every one. Seen here are tens of thousands of clones, roughly 80% observed once, and the top ten hold about 2.5%. What these receptors recognize is not known. The source material was CD4+ T cells from PBMCs cultured without peptide, sampled after COVID-19 vaccination. The receptor set was obtained from a human donor who received a COVID-19 vaccine. The CDR3 runs from the conserved cysteine through the conserved F or W. The D gene is left open where the match is weak. A clone size is listed for some rows: how often the clone was seen (once, few, many), or a class if it is expanded.

CDR3 length	D gene	V gene	clone size	J gene	CDR3 DNA	CDR3 protein
16	TRBD1	TRBV19	-	TRBJ2-2	TGTGCCAGTAGGGGGCGGGACAGGGGGCCTTCCGGGGAGCTGTTTTTT	CASRGRDRGPSGELFF
15	TRBD2	TRBV5-4	-	TRBJ2-2	TGTGCCAGCAGCACGGGGACTAGGGGGACCGGGGAGCTGTTTTTT	CASSTGTRGTGELFF
16	-	TRBV7-3	-	TRBJ2-6	TGTGCCAGCTCGGAGACACCAGCCTCTGGGGCCAACGTCCTGACTTTC	CASSETPASGANVLTF
17	TRBD1	TRBV5-6	-	TRBJ2-6	TGTGCCAGCAGCTCGACAATGACAGGGTACGGGGCCAACGTCCTGACTTTC	CASSSTMTGYGANVLTF
13	-	TRBV28	-	TRBJ2-2	TGTGCCAGCACAGAAGACAACACCGGGGAGCTGTTTTTT	CASTEDNTGELFF
16	TRBD1	TRBV5-1	-	TRBJ1-4	TGCGCCAGCAGCCGCACTACAGGGGTGAATTCCGAAAAACTGTTTTTT	CASSRTTGVNSEKLFF
15	-	TRBV7-2	-	TRBJ1-1	TGTGCCAGCAGCTTAGGACAGACCATGAACACTGAAGCTTTCTTT	CASSLGQTMNTEAFF
15	-	TRBV10-1	few	TRBJ2-3	TGCGCCAGCAGTGGAATCGGGGGTCGTCCAGATACGCAGTATTTT	CASSGIGGRPDTQYF
21	TRBD2	TRBV9	-	TRBJ2-5	TGTGCCAGCAGCGTATGGGGCAGTCCGGGACTAGCGGGGGCGAATCAAGAGACCCAGTACTTC	CASSVWGSPGLAGANQETQYF
15	-	TRBV4-2	-	TRBJ1-5	TGTGCCAGCAGCCAAGGAACGGCGAATATCGAGCCCCAGCATTTT	CASSQGTANIEPQHF
15	-	TRBV7-2	-	TRBJ2-5	TGTGCCAGCAGCCCGGCTCGAACGCACCAAGAGACCCAGTACTTC	CASSPARTHQETQYF
13	-	TRBV24-1	once	TRBJ1-5	TGTGCCACCAGTGACTCATTCAACCAGCCCCAGCATTTT	CATSDSFNQPQHF
14	-	TRBV5-1	-	TRBJ1-2	TGCGCCAGCAGCTTGGTTGGGGGCGCCTATGGCTACACCTTC	CASSLVGGAYGYTF
12	TRBD1	TRBV10-1	-	TRBJ2-1	TGCGCCACCCAGACAGGGACGAATGAGCAGTTCTTC	CATQTGTNEQFF
13	-	TRBV27	-	TRBJ2-3	TGTGCCAGCGGCCCCATGGGAAGAGATACGCAGTATTTT	CASGPMGRDTQYF
15	-	TRBV28	-	TRBJ1-5	TGTGCCAGCAGTTTCCTCCAGGGTAGCAATCAGCCCCAGCATTTT	CASSFLQGSNQPQHF
16	-	TRBV7-2	-	TRBJ2-3	TGTGCCAGCAGCTTAGTGGGCGGGGGCTCACATCATACGCAGTATTTT	CASSLVGGGSHHTQYF
13	-	TRBV7-2	-	TRBJ1-1	TGTGCCAGCAGCTTAGCCCCGAACACTGAAGCTTTCTTT	CASSLAPNTEAFF
13	-	TRBV6-6	-	TRBJ2-5	TGTGCCAGCAGTTACTGGGAGCAAGAGACCCAGTACTTC	CASSYWEQETQYF
14	TRBD2	TRBV3-1/TRBV3-2	-	TRBJ2-3	TGTGCCAGCAGCCAAATAGCGGGGGGGGATACGCAGTATTTT	CASSQIAGGDTQYF
11	-	TRBV20-1	-	TRBJ1-2	TGCAGTGCTGTGAGTGGTAATGGCTACACCTTC	CSAVSGNGYTF
16	TRBD2	TRBV6-4	-	TRBJ2-1	TGTGCCAGCAGTGCGGAACTAGCGGTGGTCCCCAATGAGCAGTTCTTC	CASSAELAVVPNEQFF
12	-	TRBV6-5	medium-sized	TRBJ2-5	TGTGCCAGCAGTAACCCCTTAGAGACCCAGTACTTC	CASSNPLETQYF
16	-	TRBV7-9	-	TRBJ1-1	TGTGCCAGCAGTCGACGGGGGGGACACCTGAACACTGAAGCTTTCTTT	CASSRRGGHLNTEAFF
11	-	TRBV19	-	TRBJ1-4	TGTGCCAGTAGCCAGGGCGGAAAACTGTTTTTT	CASSQGGKLFF
13	-	TRBV6-1	-	TRBJ2-3	TGTGCCAGCAGTGACGGGCGCGTCGATACGCAGTATTTT	CASSDGRVDTQYF
13	TRBD2	TRBV7-3	few	TRBJ2-1	TGTGCCAGCAGCGCCGGGACTAGCGGGGAGCAGTTCTTC	CASSAGTSGEQFF
14	-	TRBV29-1	-	TRBJ2-3	TGCAGCGAGAACCGGGACCTGGGCACAGATACGCAGTATTTT	CSENRDLGTDTQYF
16	TRBD2	TRBV6-1	-	TRBJ2-3	TGTGCCAGCAGTGACATCGGACTAGTCGGCACAGATACGCAGTATTTT	CASSDIGLVGTDTQYF
15	-	TRBV14	-	TRBJ2-3	TGTGCCAGCAGCCGGAACAGGGCGGGCACAGATACGCAGTATTTT	CASSRNRAGTDTQYF
14	-	TRBV24-1	-	TRBJ2-5	TGTGCCACCAGTGATCCGTTATCCCAAGAGACCCAGTACTTC	CATSDPLSQETQYF
13	-	TRBV19	few	TRBJ1-3	TGTGCCAGTAGTATCGACTCTGGAAACACCATATATTTT	CASSIDSGNTIYF
16	-	TRBV18	-	TRBJ1-1	TGTGCCAGCTCACCACCTGGTCGCCTACTGAACACTGAAGCTTTCTTT	CASSPPGRLLNTEAFF
14	-	TRBV27	few	TRBJ1-1	TGTGCCAGCAGTTCCAGGGTCGGTAACACTGAAGCTTTCTTT	CASSSRVGNTEAFF
16	-	TRBV18	once	TRBJ2-3	TGTGCCAGCTCACCACGGGCACCAGGTAGCACAGATACGCAGTATTTT	CASSPRAPGSTDTQYF
13	-	TRBV18	-	TRBJ2-5	TGTGCCAGCTCAGAAAGGGGGCAAGAGACCCAGTACTTC	CASSERGQETQYF
18	TRBD2	TRBV5-1	-	TRBJ2-3	TGCGCCAGCAGCTATGGACTAGCGGGGGGAGTTAGCACAGATACGCAGTATTTT	CASSYGLAGGVSTDTQYF
12	-	TRBV14	few	TRBJ1-2	TGTGCCAGCAGCCCAAGCAGTTATGGCTACACCTTC	CASSPSSYGYTF
10	-	TRBV12-3/TRBV12-4	once	TRBJ1-3	TGTGGAGGCTCTGGAAACACCATATATTTT	CGGSGNTIYF
15	TRBD1	TRBV4-2	-	TRBJ1-6	TGTGCCAGCAGCCAAGAATGGCAGGGGGTTTCACCCCTCCACTTT	CASSQEWQGVSPLHF
16	TRBD1	TRBV4-3	-	TRBJ1-4	TGCGCCAGCAGTGGGCGACGGGGACAGGGAAACGAAAAACTGTTTTTT	CASSGRRGQGNEKLFF
14	TRBD2	TRBV18	-	TRBJ2-3	TGTGCCAGCTCACCAACGGTGGGGGGGGATACGCAGTATTTT	CASSPTVGGDTQYF
13	-	TRBV3-1/TRBV3-2	-	TRBJ1-5	TGTGCCAGCAGCCAAGGTTCAGGGCAGCCCCAGCATTTT	CASSQGSGQPQHF
13	-	TRBV11-2	-	TRBJ2-1	TGTGCCAGCAGCTTAGTTGCGGGCAATGAGCAGTTCTTC	CASSLVAGNEQFF
16	TRBD1	TRBV18	-	TRBJ1-5	TGTGCCAGCTCACCATCCGGGACAGGCGCGAATCAGCCCCAGCATTTT	CASSPSGTGANQPQHF
16	-	TRBV4-3	-	TRBJ2-5	TGCGCCAGCAGCCAAGATTATTCCGGTGGTTCGGAGACCCAGTACTTC	CASSQDYSGGSETQYF
17	TRBD2	TRBV5-1	once	TRBJ2-2	TGCGCCAGCAGCTTGGTACCGGGACTAGCGAACACCGGGGAGCTGTTTTTT	CASSLVPGLANTGELFF
15	-	TRBV19	once	TRBJ2-3	TGTGCCAGTAGTACCTCGGGGGGCCGCACAGATACGCAGTATTTT	CASSTSGGRTDTQYF
13	-	TRBV29-1	few	TRBJ1-2	TGCAGCGTTGTCCGACCTGCAAACTATGGCTACACCTTC	CSVVRPANYGYTF
15	TRBD1	TRBV18	-	TRBJ1-3	TGTGCCAGCTCAGTGAGACAGGGGCCTGGAAACACCATATATTTT	CASSVRQGPGNTIYF
15	-	TRBV5-1	-	TRBJ2-2	TGCGCCAGCGCTACACGGGTCGCGAACACCGGGGAGCTGTTTTTT	CASATRVANTGELFF
15	-	TRBV6-6	-	TRBJ1-1	TGTGCCAGCGGGCCGGAGGTCCGGATGAACACTGAAGCTTTCTTT	CASGPEVRMNTEAFF
17	-	TRBV7-2	-	TRBJ1-2	TGTGCCAGCAGCGACCGCGGTGCCCCAGGGACTAACTATGGCTACACCTTC	CASSDRGAPGTNYGYTF
17	TRBD1	TRBV12-5	-	TRBJ2-3	TGTGCTAGTGGTTTGGCACTGACAGGGGACCCCCCAGATACGCAGTATTTT	CASGLALTGDPPDTQYF
14	TRBD1	TRBV10-2	-	TRBJ1-1	TGCGCCAGCAGTGGGAGACAGGGGAGAACTGAAGCTTTCTTT	CASSGRQGRTEAFF